Each of the 9 T cell receptor beta chains below was sequenced from the same sample in a study of CD8+CD57+ T cells in acquired aplastic anemia. It was patients with CD8+CD57+ cell expansion by flow cytometry who were chosen for sequencing. Investigators profiled TCR beta VDJ and CDR3 from genomic DNA template. MiXCR was run by TCRdb on the reads, yielding one entry per CDR3 protein. The sample has approximately 190,000 distinct CDR3 sequences, nearly 50% seen once. The specimen was sorted CD4+, CD8+, or CD8+CD57+ T cells (not recorded which) from PBMCs. The receptors were sampled from a human donor with aplastic anemia.

This rearrangement joins TRBV19 to TRBJ2-7, with TRBD1 as a possible D gene (5 bases). Germline-derived CDR1 and CDR2 are LNHDA and SQIVND (reference sequence). This CDR3 region has 14 residues. V was shortened by 2 bases and J by 3 bases, with 11 bases between the two germline ends. The CDR3 here is CASSITTASYEQYF. The CDR3 nucleotides read TGTGCCAGTAGTATAACGACAGCGAGCTACGAGCAGTACTTC.

Many counts were recorded for this clonotype. This chain connects TRBV25-1 to TRBJ1-6; D is unclear. The CDR3 covers 14 residues. Germline CDR1 is MGHDK and CDR2 is SYGVNS. V lost 4 bases and J lost 6, with 10 bases in between. This chain's CDR3 is CASSAAQPNSPLHF. DNA of the CDR3: TGTGCCAGCAGTGCAGCCCAGCCTAATTCACCCCTCCACTTT.

The chain carries TRBV24-1 and TRBJ2-2, with a possible D match to TRBD2 (6 bases). The V gene's germline CDR1 is KGHDR and CDR2 SFDVKD. Trimming left V 7 bases short and J 3 bases short, with 11 bases between. The CDR3 totals 14 residues. CDR3 sequence: CATRAGEDTGELFF. The CDR3 region has the DNA TGTGCCACCAGGGCCGGGGAGGACACCGGGGAGCTGTTTTTT.

This chain links TRBV20-1 with TRBJ2-1, with TRBD2 matching over 7 bases. Germline CDR1 and CDR2: DFQATT and SNEGSKA (reference sequence). V trimming: 7 bases; J trimming: 6 bases; junction bases outside the gene matches: 3. The CDR3 is 11 amino acids. For the CDR3, the DNA is TGCAGTGGGGGGACTACCAATGAGCAGTTCTTC. This translates into CSGGTTNEQFF.

In its sample, this clonotype was seen many times. V is TRBV7-2 and J is TRBJ1-1, with D tentatively TRBD1 (5 bases). The CDR3 sequence is 15 residues long. The germline CDR1 and CDR2 sequences are SGHTA and FQGNSA. The V end lost 6 bases, the J end lost 3 bases, and 17 bases lay between the germline ends. Written as DNA, the CDR3 is TGTGCCAGCAGATGGGGCCGTTCTCATTACACTGAAGCTTTCTTT. It is translated as CASRWGRSHYTEAFF.

The V and J genes are TRBV7-9 and TRBJ2-7, with a tentative D call TRBD2 (5 bases). Trimming took 1 base from V and 5 from J, leaving 12 bases between them. The CDR3 consists of 14 residues. CDR1 is SEHNR and CDR2 is FQNEAQ in the germline V gene (reference sequence). Here the CDR3 DNA reads TGTGCCAGCAGCTTAGGGTCTGAGGAGGACGAGCAGTACTTC. This gives the protein CASSLGSEEDEQYF. Drawing the rest from reference TRBV7-9 and TRBJ2-7, the complete variable domain is DTGVSQNPRHKITKRGQNVTFRCDPISEHNRLYWYRQTLGQGPEFLTYFQNEAQLEKSRLLSDRFSAERPKGSFSTLEIQRTEQGDSAMYLCASSLGSEEDEQYFGPGTRLTVT.

The chain carries TRBV6-1 and TRBJ2-1, with D possibly matching TRBD2 (5 bases). CDR3 length: 15 residues. In germline, CDR1 is MNHNS, CDR2 SASEGT. V lost 6 bases, J lost 6 bases, and 18 bases lay in between. The CDR3 sequence is CASRGERRSFNEQFF. Here the CDR3 DNA reads TGTGCCAGCAGGGGAGAGAGAAGAAGTTTCAATGAGCAGTTCTTC.

To note about this clonotype: It may be a read error: a sequence one base away is much more abundant. The chain carries TRBV7-2 and TRBJ1-3, with a tentative D call TRBD1 (6 bases). There are 15 residues in the CDR3. The V gene's germline CDR1 is SGHTA and CDR2 FQGNSA. CDR3 sequence reads: CASSSDRLSGNTTYF. Written as DNA, the CDR3 is TGTGCCAGCAGCTCCGACAGGCTCTCTGGAAACACCACATATTTT.

This clonotype has ten or more counts. The chain is built from TRBV20-1 and TRBJ1-4; D unresolved. Germline V gene sequence: CDR1 DFQATT, CDR2 SNEGSKA (reference sequence). CDR3 size: 13 residues. V shed 0 bases and J shed 0 bases, with 2 bases lying between them. The CDR3 coding sequence is TGCAGTGCTAGAGATTCAACTAATGAAAAACTGTTTTTT. It codes for CSARDSTNEKLFF.